Below are 21 T cell receptor beta chains sequenced from a single sample in a study of T-cell reconstitution after alpha-beta-depleted transplantation in children. Unique molecular identifiers were incorporated when the TCRbeta library was constructed. TCRdb processed the PCR reads anew with MiXCR; each CDR3 protein has one entry. The sample records around 580,000 distinct CDR3 sequences, about a quarter being singletons. This material consisted of PBMCs, taken before TCRalphabeta/CD19-depleted stem cell transplant. Source of these receptors: a boy less than two years old with Wiskott-Aldrich syndrome, due to receive a stem cell transplant.

The chain combines TRBV15 with TRBJ1-5; tentatively, D is TRBD1 (6 bases). With 1 base removed from V and 7 bases from J, the gap between germline ends came to 11 bases. This CDR3 spans 14 amino acids. Germline lookup yields CDR1 LNHNV and CDR2 YYDKDF (reference sequence). For the CDR3, the DNA is TGTGCCACCAGCAGAGCAGGGGATCGCCAGCCCCAGCATTTT. Encoded protein: CATSRAGDRQPQHF.

The chain joins TRBV30 to TRBJ2-5; the D gene is possibly TRBD1 (6 bases). The CDR3 sequence is 13 residues long. V lost 0 bases and J lost 5, with 10 bases in between. Germline CDR1 reads GTSNPN; CDR2 reads SVGIG (reference sequence). The CDR3 sequence: CAWSVTGLETQYF. The CDR3 coding sequence is TGTGCCTGGAGTGTAACAGGGTTGGAGACCCAGTACTTC.

This chain joins TRBV12-3 or TRBV12-4 and TRBJ1-3, with TRBD1 matching 9 bases. This CDR3 region has 17 residues. V trimming: 5 bases; J trimming: 0 bases; junction bases outside the gene matches: 8. CDR3 in amino acids: CASSRIGGQGSGNTIYF. Written as DNA, the CDR3 is TGTGCCAGCAGTAGAATCGGGGGACAGGGCTCTGGAAACACCATATATTTT.

The V gene is TRBV4-1, the J gene TRBJ1-4; D might be TRBD1 (6 bases). Trimming cost V 0 bases and J 8 bases, with 16 bases left between them. The CDR3 length is 16 residues. Germline-derived CDR1 and CDR2 are MGHRA and YSYEKL. CDR3 region: CASSQDFTGLGEKLFF. The CDR3 bases are TGCGCCAGCAGCCAAGATTTTACAGGGTTAGGGGAAAAACTGTTTTTT.

The chain couples TRBV12-3 or TRBV12-4 to TRBJ2-1; 14 nucleotides line up with TRBD2. This CDR3 comprises 16 residues. Trimming took 4 bases from V and 7 from J; bases not matched to a gene: 6. CDR3: CASSSRGLAGANEQFF. The CDR3 nucleotides are TGTGCCAGCAGTTCCCGGGGACTAGCGGGAGCAAATGAGCAGTTCTTC.

This chain links TRBV2 with TRBJ2-7, with 7 bases lining up with TRBD2. V lost 4 bases and J lost 3; bases outside the gene matches: 9. This CDR3 comprises 15 residues. The germline V gene encodes CDR1 SNHLY and CDR2 FYNNEI. DNA for the CDR3: TGTGCCAGCAGTGTAGGGCTAGCGGAGGGCTACGAGCAGTACTTC. Its translation: CASSVGLAEGYEQYF.

The gene calls are TRBV5-1 and TRBJ2-1; D may be TRBD2 (5 bases). Germline-derived CDR1 and CDR2 are SGHRS and YFSETQ. Between the trimmed V and J ends, which lost 0 bases and 7 bases, there was a span of 14 bases. The CDR3 runs 15 residues. CDR3 in DNA: TGCGCCAGCAGCTTGGATGGACTCCTGAGGAATGAGCAGTTCTTC. This codes for CASSLDGLLRNEQFF.

The chain is built from TRBV7-8 and TRBJ2-3; 8 nucleotides line up with TRBD2. The junction had 15 bases not matched to a gene; V was cut back by 6 bases and J by 4 bases. This CDR3 spans 17 amino acids. Germline V lookup: CDR1 SGHVS, CDR2 FQNEAQ. CDR3 DNA: TGTGCCAGCAGACAACTAAAGGGACTAGGGTTGGCAGATACGCAGTATTTT. Its protein is CASRQLKGLGLADTQYF.

The chain has TRBV7-9 and TRBJ2-1; 7 bases fit TRBD1. CDR1 is SEHNR and CDR2 is FQNEAQ in the germline V gene (reference sequence). CDR3 size: 16 residues. V dropped 5 bases and J dropped 8; count of bases not matched to a gene: 15. The CDR3 DNA follows: TGTGCCAGCAGCCTACAGGGGAGTGATCTCGGGTATGAGCAGTTCTTC. Translated, it gives CASSLQGSDLGYEQFF.

The gene calls are TRBV20-1 and TRBJ2-5; 10 bases map to TRBD2. Germline assignment: CDR1 DFQATT and CDR2 SNEGSKA (reference sequence). This CDR3 region has 12 residues. CDR3 coding DNA: TGCAGCCTAGCGGGAGAGGGAGAGACCCAGTACTTC. Its protein product is CSLAGEGETQYF.

The chain couples TRBV9 to TRBJ2-1; 10 bases are shared with TRBD2. The CDR3 totals 16 residues. The junction had 2 bases not matched to a gene; V was cut back by 0 bases and J by 2 bases. Germline V gene lookup returns CDR1 SGDLS and CDR2 YYNGEE. The CDR3 coding sequence is TGTGCCAGCAGCGTAGCGAGCGGGAGGGCCTACAATGAGCAGTTCTTC. This sequence encodes CASSVASGRAYNEQFF.

V gene TRBV29-1 combines with J gene TRBJ2-1; 9 bases agree with TRBD1. Trimming removed 8 bases from V and 8 bases from J; junction bases left unmatched: 13. This CDR3 is built from 14 residues. Germline V gives CDR1 SQVTM, CDR2 ANQGSEA. DNA of the CDR3: TGCAGCTCCTCAGGACAGGGGACATTAGATGAGCAGTTCTTC. Its translation: CSSSGQGTLDEQFF.

This rearrangement joins TRBV29-1 to TRBJ2-7, with D possibly being TRBD1 (6 bases). The ends were cut back, 7 bases at V and 1 base at J, with 11 bases in the middle. The germline V gene encodes CDR1 SQVTM and CDR2 ANQGSEA. This CDR3 is built from 12 residues. DNA for the CDR3: TGCAGCGCGCGACAGGATTCCTACGAGCAGTACTTC. It translates to CSARQDSYEQYF.

The gene calls are TRBV5-1 and TRBJ2-5; TRBD2 agrees at 7 bases. The length of the CDR3 is 15 residues. With 4 bases clipped from V and 3 bases from J, the junction kept 9 bases outside the gene matches. Germline V gene data show CDR1 as SGHRS and CDR2 as YFSETQ. The CDR3 sequence: CASSPGGEKEETQYF. In DNA, the CDR3 is TGCGCCAGCAGCCCGGGGGGAGAGAAGGAAGAGACCCAGTACTTC.

There are a few counts of this clonotype. The chain has TRBV11-2 and TRBJ1-1; 7 bases match TRBD1. CDR1 is SGHAT and CDR2 is FQNNGV in the germline V gene. This CDR3 region has 14 residues. The ends lost 5 bases at V and 4 bases at J; junction bases unmatched: 7. As DNA, the CDR3 is TGTGCCAGCAGCCCAGACAGGGCCAGCACTGAAGCTTTCTTT. Protein product: CASSPDRASTEAFF.

The chain has TRBV12-3 or TRBV12-4 and TRBJ1-3, with TRBD1 matching 10 bases. This CDR3 has 13 amino acids. V lost 6 bases, J lost 4 bases, and 0 bases stayed unmatched. CDR3 nucleotides: TGTGCCAGCAGGACAGGGGGCGGAAACACCATATATTTT. Translation: CASRTGGGNTIYF.

This clonotype has only a few counts. The chain is built from TRBV10-3 and TRBJ2-3; no clear D. From germline, CDR1 is ENHRY and CDR2 SYGVKD. The CDR3 is made up of 12 amino acids. Trimming stripped 2 bases from V and 5 bases from J, with 5 bases between. CDR3 in DNA: TGTGCCATCAGTGAGGAAAGAGATACGCAGTATTTT. This codes for CAISEERDTQYF.

This clonotype has only a few counts. The chain has TRBV10-3 and TRBJ2-5, with D maybe TRBD2 (7 bases). The CDR3 extends over 20 amino acids. V was shortened by 6 bases and J by 7 bases, with 36 bases between the two germline ends. Germline V lookup: CDR1 ENHRY, CDR2 SYGVKD. CDR3 in DNA: TGTGCCATCAGCCGAAGAGCTTTGGGGGGCCAAGGACTAGGTGATTGGACCCAGTACTTC. It codes for CAISRRALGGQGLGDWTQYF.

The rearrangement uses TRBV3-1 and TRBJ1-5; D may be TRBD1 (5 bases). Trimming took 1 base from V and 0 from J, leaving 16 bases between them. Per germline, CDR1 LGHDT and CDR2 YNNKEL (reference sequence). The CDR3 covers 18 residues. The CDR3 spells CASSQATGLGGSNQPQHF. The CDR3 region has the DNA TGTGCCAGCAGCCAAGCAACAGGCCTCGGTGGTAGCAATCAGCCCCAGCATTTT.

This chain connects TRBV5-1 to TRBJ1-4; no clear D gene. CDR3 length: 15 residues. Germline V gene data show CDR1 as SGHRS and CDR2 as YFSETQ. V lost 0 bases and J 3 bases, leaving 9 bases between the germline ends. The CDR3 nucleotides read TGCGCCAGCAGCTTGGTCGTCGGTCCTAATGAAAAACTGTTTTTT. This codes for CASSLVVGPNEKLFF.

The rearrangement links TRBV6-5 to TRBJ2-1, with unresolved D. The V gene lost 4 bases and the J gene lost 8 bases, with 12 bases spanning the gap. Looked up from germline, CDR1 is MNHEY and CDR2 is SVGAGI. The CDR3 length is 13 residues. CDR3 DNA: TGTGCCAGCAGTTTCCGAGGCTTCCATGAGCAGTTCTTC. Translated: CASSFRGFHEQFF.